The present TCR beta chain was sequenced within a study of Ad26.COV2.S vaccination and SARS-CoV-2 variants. To note about this clone: Its matching antigen is unknown.

Study-wide findings and caveats: From the TCR breadth and depth analyses, total T cell responses may have been underestimated.

TCRdb's table, derived via immunoSEQ multiplex PCR, lists solely in-frame clones and lacks some. The table includes approximately 97,000 clones, over 70% detected once. The sequenced sample was peripheral blood, obtained after recovery from COVID-19. The sequence was collected from a human donor who had recovered from COVID-19.

This CDR3 is CASSQDRTGFYGYTF. The CDR3 nucleotides read TGTGCCAGCAGCCAAGATAGGACGGGCTTCTATGGCTACACCTTC. This chain joins TRBV3-1 (or the pseudogene TRBV3-2) and TRBJ1-2; D gene unclear. Germline V CDR1 and CDR2: LGHDT, YNNKEL (reference sequence). This CDR3 contains 15 residues. The germline V and J ends were trimmed by 0 bases and 4 bases, with 12 bases remaining between them.